This TCR beta chain was captured in a study of cytomegalovirus exposure and HLA in healthy donors. In the study overall: The 95 to 150 validation repertoires, a later analysis reported, used the same platform as the approximately 700 first-cohort repertoires.

Profiled with immunoSEQ multiplex PCR; TCRdb holds only in-frame clones, not every one. This table holds about 66,000 clones, around 97% found once. The study's findings and limits: The classifier reportedly diagnosed cytomegalovirus status with high specificity and sensitivity. A few CMV-associated chains proved CMV antigen-specific in vitro.

Germline V gene data show CDR1 as SGDLS and CDR2 as YYNGEE. The V end lost 0 bases, the J end lost 5 bases, and 6 bases lay between the germline ends. The CDR3 loop spans 12 amino acids. Worth noting for this clone: Its antigen is still unknown.

The chain combines TRBV9 with TRBJ2-7; no clear D gene. The source material was PBMCs. This clonotype was obtained from a woman younger than 35 in good health and CMV-seropositive. For the CDR3, the DNA is TGTGCCAGCAGCGTAGGTGAGAACGAGCAGTACTTC. As protein: CASSVGENEQYF.